This T cell receptor (beta chain) emerged from a study of beta chain features in type 1 diabetes. Whole-study context: On cell yields, gender and age, patients and healthy donors were similar. Overall study findings and caveats: Shortening that was moderate but significant affected the TCRB CDR3s of Type 1 diabetes patients in all four CD4+ subsets.

The table lists this clone with a few counts. Its specificity is not known. The CDR3 spans 13 residues. As every portion of the isolated RNA was reverse transcribed, the sequencing read expressed TCRB transcripts. This table comes from immunoSEQ multiplex PCR, and its TCRdb copy is limited to in-frame clones, with some not included. There are about 300,000 clones in the sample; roughly 14% occur only once, and about 0.016% lies in the top ten. The chain is built from TRBV21-1 and TRBJ2-1; the table's TRBD2 call for D was not verified on the DNA. TRBV21-1 is given as a pseudogene. This TCR derives from a young woman with type 1 diabetes. Sequencing was performed on naive CD4+ T cells from blood. CDR3 DNA sequence: TGTGCCAGCAGCAAAGGTCCTAGCGGGAGCATGCTCTTC. The encoded protein is CASSKGPSGSMLF.